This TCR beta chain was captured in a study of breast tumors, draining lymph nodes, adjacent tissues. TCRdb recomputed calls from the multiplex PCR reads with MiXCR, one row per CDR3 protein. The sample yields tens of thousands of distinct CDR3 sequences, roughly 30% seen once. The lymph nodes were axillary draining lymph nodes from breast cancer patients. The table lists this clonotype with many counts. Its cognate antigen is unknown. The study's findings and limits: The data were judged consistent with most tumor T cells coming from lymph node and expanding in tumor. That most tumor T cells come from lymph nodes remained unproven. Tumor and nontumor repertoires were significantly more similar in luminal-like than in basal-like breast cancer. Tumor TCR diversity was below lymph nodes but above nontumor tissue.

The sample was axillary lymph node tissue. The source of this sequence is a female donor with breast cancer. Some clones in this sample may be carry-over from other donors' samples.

CDR3 amino acids: CSASLFGVSRTGELFF. The CDR3, as DNA: TGCAGTGCTAGTTTGTTCGGAGTCAGTCGGACCGGGGAGCTGTTTTTT. The chain links TRBV20-1 to TRBJ2-2; no definite D call. The CDR3 consists of 16 residues. Germline CDR1 reads DFQATT; CDR2 reads SNEGSKA (reference sequence). Trimming left V 3 bases short and J 5 bases short, with 19 bases between.